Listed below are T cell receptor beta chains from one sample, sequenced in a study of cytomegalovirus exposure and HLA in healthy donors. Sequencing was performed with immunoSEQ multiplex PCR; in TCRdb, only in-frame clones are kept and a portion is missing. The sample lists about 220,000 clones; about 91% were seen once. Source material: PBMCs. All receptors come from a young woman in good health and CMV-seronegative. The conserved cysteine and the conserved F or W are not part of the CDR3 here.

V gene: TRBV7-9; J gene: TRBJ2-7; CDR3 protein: ASSLEGGGREQY
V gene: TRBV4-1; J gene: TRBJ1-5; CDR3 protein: ASSQDSGDRSNQPQH
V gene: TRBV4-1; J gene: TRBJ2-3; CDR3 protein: ASSQEAGGSTDTQY
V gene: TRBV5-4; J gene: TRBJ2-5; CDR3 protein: ASSYRHGGKKKTQY
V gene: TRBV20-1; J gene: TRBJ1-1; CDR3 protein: SASREAF
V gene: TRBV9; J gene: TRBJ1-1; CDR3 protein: ASSGQGENTEAF
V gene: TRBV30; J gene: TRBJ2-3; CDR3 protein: ACSTSSTTDTQY
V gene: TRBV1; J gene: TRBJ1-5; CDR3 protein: TSSLLQGVSNQPQH
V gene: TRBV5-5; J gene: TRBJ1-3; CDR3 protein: ASSPYLSGNTIY
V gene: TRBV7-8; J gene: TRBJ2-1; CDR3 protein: ASSFGQRGFAEQF
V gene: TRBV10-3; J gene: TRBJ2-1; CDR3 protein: AISDHGTRGSNEQF
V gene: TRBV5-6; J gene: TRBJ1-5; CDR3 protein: ASSLASTGSNQPQH
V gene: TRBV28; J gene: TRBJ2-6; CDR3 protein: ASTPNGANVLT
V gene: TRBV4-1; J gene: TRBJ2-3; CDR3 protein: ASSQDGTSGTDTQY
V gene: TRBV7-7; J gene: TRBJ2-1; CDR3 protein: ASSPWTGQVNEQF
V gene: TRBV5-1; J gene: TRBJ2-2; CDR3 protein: ASSVGGTSGGHTGELF
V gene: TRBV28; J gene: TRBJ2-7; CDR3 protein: ASSSRDRASYEQY
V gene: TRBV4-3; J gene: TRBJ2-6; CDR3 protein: ASSQQTGSGANVLT
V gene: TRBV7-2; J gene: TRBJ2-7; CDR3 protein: ASSSRRGLYEQY
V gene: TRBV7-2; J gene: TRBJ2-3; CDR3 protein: ASSSPPLSTDTQY
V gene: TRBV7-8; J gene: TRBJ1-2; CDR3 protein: ASSPHRSTNYGYT
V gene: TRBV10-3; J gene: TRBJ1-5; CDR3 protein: AISDPVGPEGQPQH
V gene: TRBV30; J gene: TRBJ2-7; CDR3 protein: AWSPFSYEQY
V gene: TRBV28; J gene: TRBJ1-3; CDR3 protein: ASSHRGGGNTIY
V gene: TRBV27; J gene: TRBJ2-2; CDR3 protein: ASSVAGGRRTGELF
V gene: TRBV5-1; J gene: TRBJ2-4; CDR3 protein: ASSPGGGDIQY
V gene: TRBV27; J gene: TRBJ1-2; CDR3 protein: ASSLGRDNGYT
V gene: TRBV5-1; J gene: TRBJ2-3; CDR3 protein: ASSLGLLTDTQY
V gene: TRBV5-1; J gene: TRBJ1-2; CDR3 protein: ASSLAEVFGYT
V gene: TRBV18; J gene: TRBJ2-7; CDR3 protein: ASSRNGDRVDEQY
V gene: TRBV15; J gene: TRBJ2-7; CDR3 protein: ATSRDLEGALYEQY
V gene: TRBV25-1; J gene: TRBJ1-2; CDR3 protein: ASSRAGFHYGYT
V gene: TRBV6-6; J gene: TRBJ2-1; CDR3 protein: ASSYSGGRGGEQF
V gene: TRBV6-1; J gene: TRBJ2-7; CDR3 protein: ASKVAGGSEQY
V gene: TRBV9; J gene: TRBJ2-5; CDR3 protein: ASSVAGGGRETQY
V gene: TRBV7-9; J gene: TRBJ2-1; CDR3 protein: ASSRSISLDNEQF
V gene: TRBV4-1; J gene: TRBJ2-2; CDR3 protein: ASSQSRDSWSGELF
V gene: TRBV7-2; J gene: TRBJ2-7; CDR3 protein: ASSVGQPNSYEQY
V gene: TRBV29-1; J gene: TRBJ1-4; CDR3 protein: SVVGTEAKLF
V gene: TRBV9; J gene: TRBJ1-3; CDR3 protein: ASSVSFGQHVAGGNTIY
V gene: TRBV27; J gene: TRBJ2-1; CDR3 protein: ASSLKQGPYNEQF
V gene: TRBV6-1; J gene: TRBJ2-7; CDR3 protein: ATFPWVTGAEQY
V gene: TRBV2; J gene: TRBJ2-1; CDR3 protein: ASSERDRGYNEQF
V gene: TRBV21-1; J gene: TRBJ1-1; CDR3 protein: ASSNLYPAGNTEAF
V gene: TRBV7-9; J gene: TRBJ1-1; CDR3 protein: ASSHLYRDEDTEAF
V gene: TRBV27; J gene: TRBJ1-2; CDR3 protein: ASSDRGRADGYT
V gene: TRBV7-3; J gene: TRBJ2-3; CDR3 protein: ASSPGVTRSTDTQY
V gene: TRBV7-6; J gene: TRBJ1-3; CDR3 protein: ASSLKAGTEDGSGNTIY
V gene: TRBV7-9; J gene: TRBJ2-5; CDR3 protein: ASSPPSAGETQY